This TCR beta chain was found in a study of tumor and adjacent non-tumor tissue in lung cancer. Study details: Histology: about twelve adenocarcinoma, a couple of squamous cell carcinoma, 1 small cell lung cancer. Aged about 30 to 76 years, patients included fewer than 11 men and about 5 women with stage I to III disease.

The template was RNA from unsorted bulk tissue. The normal lung tissue was taken more than 3 cm from the tumor edge. Notes on the study in general: Compared with tumor, normal lung showed significantly lower TCR diversity.

Three rounds of nested PCR, following a modified ARM-PCR protocol, produced the TCRbeta library. TCRdb reprocessed the multiplex PCR reads with MiXCR, giving one entry per CDR3 protein. The sample carries 80,000 to 100,000 distinct CDR3 sequences, 75% to 85% recorded once. Germline CDR1 reads SQVTM; CDR2 reads ANQGSEA. This CDR3 comprises 14 residues. As for this clonotype: Its cognate antigen is unknown. Germline and junction disagree at one end, which may indicate a read error.

Sequencing was performed on distant non-tumor lung tissue. The gene calls are TRBV29-1 and TRBJ1-2; 9 bases match TRBD1. The receptor's source is a man aged 60 to 69 with small cell lung cancer. The CDR3 reads CSVNTGGLGYGHTF. Written as DNA, the CDR3 is TGCAGCGTAAACACAGGGGGCCTGGGCTATGGCCACACCTTC.